This TCR beta chain was documented in a study of shared clonotypes between healthy human individuals. Study observations and caveats: Clonotype sharing among donors was expected to depend on sequencing depth. Non-shared clonotypes were found to have lower generation probabilities than the clonotypes that were shared by all four of the sorted-subset donors. Sharing across four donors was highest in naive CD4 (approximately 5%) and lowest in memory CD8 (about 0.4%).

The assay was immunoSEQ multiplex PCR, and TCRdb's table has in-frame clones only and misses some. The data contain roughly 1,000,000 clones, around three quarters of them singletons. Notes on this clone: What it recognizes is unknown.

This CDR3 is built from 19 residues. Trimming took off 6 bases at V and 0 bases at J, with 23 bases between the two ends. CDR1 is SGHVS, CDR2 FQNEAQ, per germline. Input material: memory CD4+ T cells from PBMCs. Indicated subset: CD45RA-negative fraction. The chain carries TRBV7-8 and TRBJ1-4, with unresolved D. The clonotype comes from a man aged 18 to 29 in good health. Some clones in this sample may be carry-over from other donors' samples. The CDR3 reads CASSIPYGPDPTTNEKLFF. CDR3 nucleotide sequence: TGTGCCAGCAGTATACCTTACGGGCCTGACCCTACAACTAATGAAAAACTGTTTTTT.